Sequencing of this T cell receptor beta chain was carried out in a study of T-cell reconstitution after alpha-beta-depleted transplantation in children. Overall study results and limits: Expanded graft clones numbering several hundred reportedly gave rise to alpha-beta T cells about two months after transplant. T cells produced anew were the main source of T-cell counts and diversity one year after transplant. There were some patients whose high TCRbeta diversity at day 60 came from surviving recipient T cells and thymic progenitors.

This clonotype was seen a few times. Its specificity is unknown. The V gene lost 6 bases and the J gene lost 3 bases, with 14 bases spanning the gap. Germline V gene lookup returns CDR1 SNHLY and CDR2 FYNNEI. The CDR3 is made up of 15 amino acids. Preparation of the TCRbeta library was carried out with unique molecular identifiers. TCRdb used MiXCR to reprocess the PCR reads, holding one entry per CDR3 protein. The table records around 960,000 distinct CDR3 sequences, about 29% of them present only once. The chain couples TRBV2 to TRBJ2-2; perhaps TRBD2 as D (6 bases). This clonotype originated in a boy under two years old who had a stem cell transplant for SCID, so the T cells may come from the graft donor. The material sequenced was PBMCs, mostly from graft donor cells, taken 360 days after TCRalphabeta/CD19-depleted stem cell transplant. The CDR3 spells CASSDSGVYTGELFF. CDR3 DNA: TGTGCCAGCAGCGACTCGGGGGTCTACACCGGGGAGCTGTTTTTT.